One and the same sample provided the 5 T cell receptor beta chains below, sequenced in a study of T cells expressing NK-cell markers. TCRdb reprocessed the 5' RACE reads; each CDR3 protein has one entry and no DNA is given. Here the sample table reports roughly 150,000 distinct CDR3 sequences. Sequenced: blood T cells: a sorted CD56 or NKG2C T cell subset, CD4+ or CD8+ T cells, or bulk PBMC T cells (not recorded which). These TCRs come from a woman between 18 and 70 years old in good health.

This sequence joins TRBV7-8 and TRBJ1-3; TCRdb returns TRBD1, unconfirmable since there is no DNA. There are 15 residues in the CDR3. The germline CDR1 and CDR2 sequences are SGHVS and FQNEAQ. The chain's CDR3 is CASSPTGYSGNTIYF.

V is TRBV5-1 and J is TRBJ2-7. The CDR3 is 14 amino acids. The germline CDR1 and CDR2 sequences are SGHRS and YFSETQ. CDR3 sequence reads: CASSLGRGAWEQYF. The variable domain in full, completed from reference TRBV5-1 and TRBJ2-7, reads KAGVTQTPRYLIKTRGQQVTLSCSPISGHRSVSWYQQTPGQGLQFLFEYFSETQRNKGNFPGRFSGRQFSNSRSEMNVSTLELGDSALYLCASSLGRGAWEQYFGPGTRLTVT.

This chain joins TRBV7-3 and TRBJ2-5. Germline V gene data show CDR1 as SGHTA and CDR2 as FQGTGA. The CDR3 loop spans 13 amino acids. CDR3 sequence: CASSLSSEETQYF.

This rearrangement joins TRBV6-6 to TRBJ1-5; TCRdb returns TRBD1, unconfirmable since there is no DNA. This CDR3 is 13 amino acids long. Germline-derived CDR1 and CDR2 are MNHNY and SVGAGI (reference sequence). This CDR3 is CASTGQPNQPQHF.

The chain is built from TRBV5-5 and TRBJ1-1. The germline CDR1 and CDR2 sequences are SGHKS and YYEKEE (reference sequence). This CDR3 is built from 15 residues. The CDR3 protein is CASSLRTEIRGEAFF.